The sample holds one count of the clone carrying this TCR beta chain. What it binds is not known. Before sequencing, viral peptide pools were used by the ViraFEST assay to expand antigen-specific CD4+ T cells. CD4+ T cell isolation took place after approximately 11 days of culture. As their vaccination, participants received two doses of either BNT162b2 or mRNA-1273. According to the study, vaccine recipients showed no prior SARS-CoV-2 infection and negative nucleocapsid antibodies. Data came from immunoSEQ multiplex PCR; TCRdb stores just in-frame clones and leaves some out. The repertoire consists of roughly 27,000 clones, with roughly 85% occurring once and the leading ten covering more than 5.5%. The CDR3 has 15 residues. V dropped 4 bases and J dropped 0 bases, with 10 bases sitting between them. CDR1 and CDR2 (germline): LNHDA, SQIVND (reference sequence). The source of the sample is a study of vaccination effects on CD4 cells after COVID-19.

The chain couples TRBV19 to TRBJ2-1; no firm D call. This receptor was obtained from a human donor who received a COVID-19 vaccine. Some clones in this sample may be carry-over from other donors' samples. The source material was CD4+ T cells from PBMCs cultured with SARS-CoV-2 spike peptides, sampled after COVID-19 vaccination. In nucleotides, the CDR3 is TGTGCCAGTAGTAGCATAGGGCGCTCCTACAATGAGCAGTTCTTC. Protein: CASSSIGRSYNEQFF.